The rows below give T cell receptor beta chains drawn from one sample of a study of blood T cell repertoires in COVID-19. The protocol was immunoSEQ multiplex PCR, while the TCRdb copy is restricted to in-frame clones and leaves out a portion. The table has more than 110,000 clones, about four fifths seen once. The source material was PBMCs or T cells enriched from blood (not recorded which). The receptors come from a woman between 18 and 29 years old who had been exposed to COVID-19. CDR3s leave out the opening cysteine and the closing phenylalanine or tryptophan.

length: 12; J: TRBJ1-6; V: TRBV7-3; CDR3: ASSFGTEDSPLH
length: 13; J: TRBJ1-1; V: TRBV13; CDR3: ASSLTGTGVPEAF
length: 17; J: TRBJ2-5; V: TRBV14; CDR3: ASSQVGFGSGSNRETQY
length: 12; J: TRBJ2-3; V: TRBV6-5; CDR3: ASNPSGSTDTQY
length: 17; J: TRBJ1-3; V: TRBV7-2; CDR3: ASSFLTMGGSRIGNTIY
length: 15; J: TRBJ1-5; V: TRBV24-1; CDR3: ATSDASSQGWSQPQH
length: 14; J: TRBJ2-1; V: TRBV5-1; CDR3: ASSLAPQGAHNEQF
length: 12; J: TRBJ2-1; V: TRBV6-2/TRBV6-3; CDR3: ASSGTGGFNEQF
length: 14; J: TRBJ2-2; V: TRBV7-9; CDR3: ASSRAGQANTGELF
length: 13; J: TRBJ1-6; V: TRBV5-4; CDR3: ASSLAAGDNSPLH
length: 15; J: TRBJ1-1; V: TRBV5-8; CDR3: ASSSPDRGSMNTEAF
length: 13; J: TRBJ1-1; V: TRBV25-1; CDR3: ASSEWGAGDPKAF
length: 13; J: TRBJ1-1; V: TRBV5-1; CDR3: ASTRGTEMNTEAF
length: 12; J: TRBJ2-1; V: TRBV9; CDR3: ASSDRSGANEQF
length: 14; J: TRBJ1-3; V: TRBV13; CDR3: ASSLGRTTDGDTIY
length: 12; J: TRBJ2-7; V: TRBV5-4; CDR3: ASSLAGDPYEQY
length: 11; J: TRBJ1-2; V: TRBV6-1; CDR3: ASSEASGYGYT
length: 17; J: TRBJ2-5; V: TRBV3-1/TRBV3-2; CDR3: ASSQGGASGSGGQETQY
length: 10; J: TRBJ2-1; V: TRBV27; CDR3: ASREGTNEQF
length: 15; J: TRBJ2-2; V: TRBV7-6; CDR3: ASSLPQAIRNTGELF
length: 13; J: TRBJ2-5; V: TRBV4-1; CDR3: ASSQVRNRGETQY
length: 12; J: TRBJ1-1; V: TRBV19; CDR3: ASSIGELSTEAF
length: 13; J: TRBJ2-2; V: TRBV18; CDR3: ASSPPSGNTGELF
length: 13; J: TRBJ1-1; V: TRBV16; CDR3: ASSQYPGVNTEAF